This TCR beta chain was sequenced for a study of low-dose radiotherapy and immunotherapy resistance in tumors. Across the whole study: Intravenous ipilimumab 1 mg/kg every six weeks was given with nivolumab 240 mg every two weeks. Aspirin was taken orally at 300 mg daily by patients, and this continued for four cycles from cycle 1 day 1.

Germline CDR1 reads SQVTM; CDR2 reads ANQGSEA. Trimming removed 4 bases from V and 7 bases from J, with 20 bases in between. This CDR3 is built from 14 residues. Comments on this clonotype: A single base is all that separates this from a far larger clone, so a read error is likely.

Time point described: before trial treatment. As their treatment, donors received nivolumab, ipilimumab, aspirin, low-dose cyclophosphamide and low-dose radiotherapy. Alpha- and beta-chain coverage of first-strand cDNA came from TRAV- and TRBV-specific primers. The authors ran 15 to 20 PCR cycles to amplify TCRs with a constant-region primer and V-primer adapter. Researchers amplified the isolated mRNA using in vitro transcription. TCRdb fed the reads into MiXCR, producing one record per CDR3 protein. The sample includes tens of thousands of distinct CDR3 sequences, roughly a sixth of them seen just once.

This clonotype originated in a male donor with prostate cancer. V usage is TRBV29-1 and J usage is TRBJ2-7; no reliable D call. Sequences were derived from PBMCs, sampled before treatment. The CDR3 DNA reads TGCAGCGTTGTAGTAGGGATGGAGTACAATGAGCAGTACTTC. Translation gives CSVVVGMEYNEQYF.